This passage covers 22 T cell receptor beta chains from one sample sequenced in a study of blood T cell repertoires in COVID-19. Assay: immunoSEQ multiplex PCR; the TCRdb copy retains only in-frame clones and omits some. This table holds some 260,000 clones, roughly 87% found once. Sequencing was done on a sample of peripheral blood. These receptors all come from a man between 18 and 29 years old with active or convalescent COVID-19.

J is TRBJ1-6 and V is TRBV11-1; 7 bases agree with TRBD1. The germline V gene has CDR1 SGHAT and CDR2 FQDESV (reference sequence). V lost 8 bases to trimming and J lost 8 bases; unmatched junction nucleotides: 9. CDR3 length: 14 residues. The CDR3 region has the DNA TGTGCCAGCGGACTAAGGGACAGCTATTCACCCCTCCACTTT. Amino acid sequence: CASGLRDSYSPLHF.

This clone was observed a single time. This rearrangement joins TRBV6-5 to TRBJ1-6; D is undetermined. The CDR3 contains 14 residues. CDR1 is MNHEY and CDR2 is SVGAGI in the germline V gene. The V and J ends lost 2 bases and 6 bases respectively, with 8 bases between them. The CDR3 sequence is CASSYAARNSPLHF. In DNA form, the CDR3 reads TGTGCCAGCAGTTACGCGGCACGTAATTCACCCCTCCACTTT.

The V and J genes are TRBV13 and TRBJ2-3; perhaps TRBD1 as D (5 bases). The V end lost 6 bases, the J end lost 10 bases, and 14 bases lay between the germline ends. Germline CDR1 and CDR2: PRHDT and FYEKMQ (reference sequence). This CDR3 spans 12 amino acids. This CDR3 is CASRYGQGSQYF. Here the CDR3 DNA reads TGTGCCAGCAGGTACGGTCAGGGCTCGCAGTATTTT.

The gene calls are TRBV18 and TRBJ2-7; 12 bases line up with TRBD2. With 5 bases clipped from V and 3 bases from J, the junction kept 2 bases outside the gene matches. Germline V CDR1 and CDR2: KGHSH, LQKENI. This CDR3 has 14 amino acids. The CDR3 coding sequence is TGTGCCAGCTCAGCGACTAGCGGGGGCTACGAGCAGTACTTC. Translation gives CASSATSGGYEQYF.

The rearrangement joins TRBV9 to TRBJ1-6; D remains unclear. The ends were cut back, 0 bases at V and 7 bases at J, with 5 bases in the middle. This CDR3 is 13 amino acids long. Germline V gene sequence: CDR1 SGDLS, CDR2 YYNGEE. The CDR3 loop is CASSVDGNSPLHF. In nucleotides, the CDR3 is TGTGCCAGCAGCGTAGACGGGAATTCACCCCTCCACTTT.

This chain joins TRBV14 and TRBJ1-2; D is unresolved. Germline V gives CDR1 SGHDN, CDR2 FVKESK. CDR3 length: 13 amino acids. V dropped 2 bases and J dropped 6 bases, with 10 bases sitting between them. CDR3 in DNA: TGTGCCAGCAGCCAACAGGATCTCCATGGCTACACCTTC. It specifies CASSQQDLHGYTF.

This sequence joins TRBV18 and TRBJ2-6; D gene uncertain. The germline V gene has CDR1 KGHSH and CDR2 LQKENI. The CDR3 totals 15 residues. The V end lost 5 bases, the J end lost 2 bases, and 10 bases lay between the germline ends. The DNA of the CDR3 is TGTGCCAGCTCAAGGTGGGCAGCTGGGGCCAACGTCCTGACTTTC. This gives the protein CASSRWAAGANVLTF.

CDR3 protein: CASSLGVLGGNSPLHF. CDR3 DNA: TGTGCCAGCAGCTTAGGGGTGTTGGGGGGAAATTCACCCCTCCACTTT. The chain combines TRBV11-2 with TRBJ1-6; tentative D call: TRBD1 (5 bases). This CDR3 comprises 16 residues. Germline CDR1 is SGHAT and CDR2 is FQNNGV. V lost 1 base and J lost 7, with 14 bases in between.

This chain uses TRBV7-3 with TRBJ2-1, with TRBD1 identical over 9 bases. The J segment lost 2 bases and the V segment lost 6 bases, leaving 5 bases of the junction unmatched. This CDR3 contains 15 residues. Per the germline V gene, CDR1 is SGHTA and CDR2 is FQGTGA. As DNA, the CDR3 is TGTGCCAGCAGAGTAACAGGGGGCACCTACAATGAGCAGTTCTTC. This codes for CASRVTGGTYNEQFF. Complete variable domain (other parts from reference TRBV7-3 and TRBJ2-1): GAGVSQTPSNKVTEKGKYVELRCDPISGHTALYWYRQSLGQGPEFLIYFQGTGAADDSGLPNDRFFAVRPEGSVSTLKIQRTERGDSAVYLCASRVTGGTYNEQFFGPGTRLTVL.

This chain joins TRBV30 and TRBJ1-4; D call uncertain. Trimming removed 2 bases at V and 5 bases at J, with 9 bases between. Germline-derived CDR1 and CDR2 are GTSNPN and SVGIG (reference sequence). The CDR3 is made up of 13 amino acids. The CDR3 DNA is TGTGCCTGGAGTATCGGGAAGAATGAAAAACTGTTTTTT. Amino acid sequence: CAWSIGKNEKLFF.

This clone was observed once. J is TRBJ2-3 and V is TRBV5-4; perhaps TRBD2 as D (5 bases). Germline loops: CDR1 SGHNT, CDR2 YYREEE (reference sequence). V was shortened by 2 bases and J by 6 bases, with 16 bases between the two germline ends. The CDR3 is made up of 15 amino acids. The CDR3 is CASSLQRTSGDTQYF. Here the CDR3 DNA reads TGTGCCAGCAGCTTACAGAGAACCTCGGGGGATACGCAGTATTTT.

The genes are TRBV5-1 and TRBJ1-6, with TRBD1 matching 7 bases. Germline assignment: CDR1 SGHRS and CDR2 YFSETQ. V dropped 7 bases and J dropped 4; count of bases not matched to a gene: 11. The CDR3 length is 16 residues. The CDR3 DNA reads TGCGCCAGCCAAAGAGGGGGCGCGGAGTATAATTCACCCCTCCACTTT. This sequence encodes CASQRGGAEYNSPLHF.

This sequence joins TRBV15 and TRBJ2-7; 7 bases fit TRBD1. V shed 4 bases and J 1 base; nucleotides not matched to a gene: 1. The CDR3 runs 13 residues. The V gene's germline CDR1 is LNHNV and CDR2 YYDKDF (reference sequence). CDR3 bases: TGTGCCACCAGCAAGGGACAGTCCTACGAGCAGTACTTC. As protein: CATSKGQSYEQYF.

This chain connects TRBV29-1 to TRBJ1-4; TRBD1 aligns across 8 bases. This CDR3 region has 14 residues. CDR1 SQVTM and CDR2 ANQGSEA come from the germline V gene. V shed 6 bases, J shed 8 bases, and the junction held 11 bases outside the gene matches. CDR3 amino acids: CSVSQGARGEKLFF. The CDR3 DNA sequence: TGCAGCGTATCCCAGGGGGCGCGAGGGGAAAAACTGTTTTTT.

This chain joins TRBV6-2 or TRBV6-3 and TRBJ2-3; no definite D call. V was shortened by 2 bases and J by 0 bases, with 15 bases between the two germline ends. Germline V gene sequence: CDR1 MNHEY, CDR2 SVGEGT. CDR3 length: 17 amino acids. DNA of the CDR3: TGTGCCAGCAGTTACGCCCTTGCCGGTTCTAGCACAGATACGCAGTATTTT. Protein: CASSYALAGSSTDTQYF.

The genes are TRBV5-1 and TRBJ2-5, with 11 bases fitting TRBD2. Trimming removed 3 bases from V and 2 bases from J; junction bases left unmatched: 6. The CDR3 contains 16 residues. Germline V gene lookup returns CDR1 SGHRS and CDR2 YFSETQ. The CDR3 loop is CASSSGSSGGQETQYF. The CDR3 nucleotides read TGCGCCAGCAGCTCTGGCTCTAGCGGGGGGCAAGAGACCCAGTACTTC.

The rearrangement uses TRBV7-3 and TRBJ2-1; possibly TRBD1 for D (6 bases). This CDR3 spans 16 amino acids. Trimming stripped 5 bases from V and 15 bases from J, with 29 bases between. CDR1 SGHTA and CDR2 FQGTGA come from the germline V gene. The CDR3 region has the DNA TGTGCCAGCAGCCAGGGGCCTCAAGGGGCCAGTCTTAGGCGGTTCTTC. Protein product: CASSQGPQGASLRRFF.

This clone appeared once. V gene TRBV7-2 combines with J gene TRBJ2-1; TRBD1 matches 11 bases. The CDR3 covers 16 residues. Germline-derived CDR1 and CDR2 are SGHTA and FQGNSA. V shed 1 base, J shed 9 bases, and the junction held 8 bases outside the gene matches. The CDR3 region has the DNA TGTGCCAGCAGCTTAGGCGGGACAGGGGGTCGGGGTGAGCAGTTCTTC. It yields the protein CASSLGGTGGRGEQFF.

The chain combines TRBV5-4 with TRBJ2-3; the D gene is possibly TRBD2 (6 bases). The ends were cut back, 5 bases at V and 14 bases at J, with 18 bases in the middle. CDR1 SGHNT and CDR2 YYREEE come from the germline V gene (reference sequence). The CDR3 totals 12 residues. Here the CDR3 reads CASSRDWADPYF. In DNA form, the CDR3 reads TGTGCCAGCAGTCGGGACTGGGCGGATCCGTATTTT.

V and J are TRBV7-2 and TRBJ1-2; D is uncertain. V lost 1 base to trimming and J lost 6 bases, with 15 bases between them. This CDR3 region has 15 residues. From germline, CDR1 is SGHTA and CDR2 FQGNSA. The CDR3 region is CASSLGAFRDNGYTF. The CDR3 bases are TGTGCCAGCAGCTTAGGGGCGTTCCGGGATAATGGCTACACCTTC.

The rearrangement links TRBV4-3 to TRBJ2-1, with D tentatively TRBD1 (7 bases). V was shortened by 2 bases and J by 4 bases, with 18 bases between the two germline ends. The CDR3 has 17 amino acids. Germline V lookup: CDR1 LGHNA, CDR2 YSLEER. The CDR3 DNA sequence: TGCGCCAGCAGCCAATCATCGCTCAGGGGGGAATACAATGAGCAGTTCTTC. Translated, it gives CASSQSSLRGEYNEQFF.

V usage is TRBV10-3 and J usage is TRBJ1-2, with D possibly being TRBD1 (6 bases). This CDR3 spans 12 amino acids. V gave up 6 bases and J gave up 8 bases, with 13 bases separating them. Germline V lookup: CDR1 ENHRY, CDR2 SYGVKD. DNA of the CDR3: TGTGCCATCAGACAGGACAGCCTAGGCTACACCTTC. Amino acid sequence: CAIRQDSLGYTF.